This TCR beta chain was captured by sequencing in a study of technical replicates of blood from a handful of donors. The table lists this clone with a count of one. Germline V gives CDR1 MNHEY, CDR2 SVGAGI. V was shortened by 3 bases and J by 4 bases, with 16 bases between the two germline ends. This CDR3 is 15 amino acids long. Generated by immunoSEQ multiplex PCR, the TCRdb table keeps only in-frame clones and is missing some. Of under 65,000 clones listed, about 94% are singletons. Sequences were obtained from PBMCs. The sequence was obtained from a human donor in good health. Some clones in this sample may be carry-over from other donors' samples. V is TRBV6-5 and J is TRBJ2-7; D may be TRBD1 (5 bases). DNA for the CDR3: TGTGCCAGCAGTTATTCGACAGAAAAGTTTTACGAGCAGTACTTC. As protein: CASSYSTEKFYEQYF.